This entry is about one T cell receptor beta chain. This clonotype was seen many times. What this receptor recognizes is not known. No quality values exist for individual bases; no much larger clone is one base distant. Measured from the cysteine to the phenylalanine, the CDR3 is 16 residues long. Here the CDR3 DNA is all that survives: 48 bases in frame from base 1. At the junction V is shortened by 7 bases and J by 2 bases; bases outside the gene matches: 13. Taken from the germline V gene, the CDR1 and CDR2 loops are SQVTM and ANQGSEA. To synthesize cDNA, template-switch 5'RACE was performed with a primer carrying a 10-nucleotide random unique molecular identifier so that each TCR transcript was tagged. Each sequencing run produced over 170 million TCR-beta sequences covering 15-18 subjects. The RNeasy kit was used to extract total RNA. Using the KAPA Real-time Library Amplification kit, TCR-beta VDJ regions were amplified with primers for the TCR constant region and the 5'RACE anchor. Sample indexes and Illumina adaptors were added in a first PCR, after which library yield was increased in a second PCR. After Ampure bead purification, the roughly 650 bp TCR product was size-selected on a 2% E-gel SizeSelection system. Before pooling, libraries had their quality checked on a Bioanalyzer, their concentration measured with Qubit, and their quantity determined with the Kapa Library Quantification kit. An Illumina HiSeq 2500 was used to sequence the libraries paired-end at 2 x 150 bp. To increase sequence diversity, roughly 24-31% phiX was spiked into each library pool. The authors processed their data as follows. The quality-filtered reads were processed with the UMI-based MiGEC pipeline, whose error correction step removed more than 80% of the raw TCR sequences. VDJ genes were aligned to IMGT germline references, and clonotypes were defined by unique CDR3 amino acid sequence plus V-J genes. Clonal expansion, Shannon diversity and CDR3 relatedness (CalcPairwiseDistances, ClusterSamples) were evaluated with VDJtools, and phylogenetic trees were built with CLCbio workbench. A clone was classed as expanded if it had 8 or more unique UMIs, a cutoff based on coefficient-of-variation modelling across technical triplicates. TCRdb's own reprocessing of the public reads used fastp at Q25 and MiXCR and kept productive beta chains. Rows with one shared CDR3 protein collapse into an entry with the most common genes and DNA. The V and J calls here are based on TCRdb, not the publication. The sample table contains more than 30,000 distinct CDR3 sequences; only one count was recorded for about an eighth of them. Around 5% of the sample is held by the ten biggest clonotypes.

This specimen comes from a study of neurological immune-mediated disorders (dated by TCRdb to between 2018 and 2020). About the investigation overall: Using UMI-based sequencing, the study compared peripheral blood TCR-beta repertoires from patients with HTLV-I-associated myelopathy (HAM/TSP), patients with multiple sclerosis, and healthy controls. The cohort was made up of around 70 subjects, consisting of around 14 HAM/TSP patients, about 34 multiple sclerosis patients and around 20 healthy controls. Technical triplicate libraries were sequenced to precisely calculate the variability in frequency of each individual clone. Alongside PBMC samples, the set of 80 to 130 TCR-beta libraries contained longitudinal samples, technical triplicates, and paired CD4+ and CD8+ T-cell subsets that had been sorted.

What the research found in general, with its limitations: Across subjects, expanded clones never shared an identical CDR3 amino acid sequence, which suggests that the TCR-beta repertoires in every group were private. TCR clonal expansion was greatest in HAM/TSP patients and smallest in MS patients, who ranked below even healthy controls.

The sample's time point label, in plain terms: technical triplicate 2. For sorted-subset TCR libraries, 1 million sorted CD4+ or CD8+ T cells were used. Peripheral blood was subjected to Ficoll-Hypaque density gradient centrifugation to isolate PBMCs, which were then cryopreserved in liquid nitrogen. The study also sequenced paired sorted CD4+ and CD8+ subsets from healthy controls, HAM/TSP patients and MS patients. This TCR derives from a female donor with HTLV-1-associated myelopathy (HAM/TSP). The sample comprised CD4+ T cells from blood. The chain was built from TRBV29-1 and TRBJ2-5; 10 bases in the middle match TRBD2. The sequenced DNA is TGCAGCGCCGAGGGGCTAGCGGGGGTCCAACAAGAGACCCAGTACTTC. Its protein product is CSAEGLAGVQQETQYF. When the CDR3 is completed using the reference TRBV29-1 and TRBJ2-5 genes on either side, the full variable domain is SAVISQKPSRDICQRGTSLTIQCQVDSQVTMMFWYRQQPGQSLTLIATANQGSEATYESGFVIDKFPISRPNLTFSTLTVSNMSPEDSSIYLCSAEGLAGVQQETQYFGPGTRLLVL.